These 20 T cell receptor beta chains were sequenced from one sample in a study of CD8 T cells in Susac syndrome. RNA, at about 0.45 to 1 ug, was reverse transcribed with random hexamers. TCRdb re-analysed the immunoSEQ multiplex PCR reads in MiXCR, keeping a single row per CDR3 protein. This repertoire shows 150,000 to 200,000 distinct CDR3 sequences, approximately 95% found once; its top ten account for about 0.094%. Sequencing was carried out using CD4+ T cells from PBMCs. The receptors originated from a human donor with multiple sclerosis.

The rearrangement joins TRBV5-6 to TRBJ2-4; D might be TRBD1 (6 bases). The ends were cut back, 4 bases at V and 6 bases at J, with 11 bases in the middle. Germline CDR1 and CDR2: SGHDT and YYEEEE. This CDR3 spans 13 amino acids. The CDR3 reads CASSLPTGNIQYF. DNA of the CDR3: TGTGCCAGCAGCCTCCCGACAGGAAACATTCAGTACTTC.

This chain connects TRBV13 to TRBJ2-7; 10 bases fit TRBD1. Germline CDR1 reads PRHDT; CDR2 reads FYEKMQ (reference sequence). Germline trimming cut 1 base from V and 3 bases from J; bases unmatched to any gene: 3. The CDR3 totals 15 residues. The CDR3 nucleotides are TGTGCCAGCAGCTTAGTTGGGACAGGGGACTACGAGCAGTACTTC. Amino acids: CASSLVGTGDYEQYF.

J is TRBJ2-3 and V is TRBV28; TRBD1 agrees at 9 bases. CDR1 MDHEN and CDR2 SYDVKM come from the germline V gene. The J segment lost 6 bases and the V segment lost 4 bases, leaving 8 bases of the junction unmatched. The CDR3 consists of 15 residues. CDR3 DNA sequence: TGTGCCAGCAGTTCCCGGGACAGGGTTCTCGATACGCAGTATTTT. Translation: CASSSRDRVLDTQYF.

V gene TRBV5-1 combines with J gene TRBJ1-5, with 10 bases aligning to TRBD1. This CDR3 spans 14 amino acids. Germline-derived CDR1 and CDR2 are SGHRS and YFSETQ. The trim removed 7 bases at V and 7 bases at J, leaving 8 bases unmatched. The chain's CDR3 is CASSSGTGAQPQHF. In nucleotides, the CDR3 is TGCGCCAGCTCTTCCGGGACAGGGGCGCAGCCCCAGCATTTT. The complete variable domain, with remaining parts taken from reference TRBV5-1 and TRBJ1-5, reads KAGVTQTPRYLIKTRGQQVTLSCSPISGHRSVSWYQQTPGQGLQFLFEYFSETQRNKGNFPGRFSGRQFSNSRSEMNVSTLELGDSALYLCASSSGTGAQPQHFGDGTRLSIL.

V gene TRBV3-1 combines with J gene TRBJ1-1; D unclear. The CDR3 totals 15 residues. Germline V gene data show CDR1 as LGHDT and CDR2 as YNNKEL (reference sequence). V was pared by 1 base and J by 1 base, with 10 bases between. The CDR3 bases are TGTGCCAGCAGCCAAGGATCGGCAGGGAACACTGAAGCTTTCTTT. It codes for CASSQGSAGNTEAFF.

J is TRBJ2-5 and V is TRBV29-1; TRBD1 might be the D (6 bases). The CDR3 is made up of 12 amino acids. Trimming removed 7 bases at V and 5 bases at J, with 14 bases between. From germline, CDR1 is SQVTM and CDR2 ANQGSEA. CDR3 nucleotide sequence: TGCAGCGCCCCCGGGCAGGGGGAGACCCAGTACTTC. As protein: CSAPGQGETQYF.

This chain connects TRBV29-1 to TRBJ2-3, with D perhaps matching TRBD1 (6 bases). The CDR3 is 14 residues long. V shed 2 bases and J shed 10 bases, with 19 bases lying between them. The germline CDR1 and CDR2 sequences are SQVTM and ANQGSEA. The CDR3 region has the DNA TGCAGCGTTGAACCGGGTAGTGGGGGCGGTCCGCAGTATTTT. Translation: CSVEPGSGGGPQYF.

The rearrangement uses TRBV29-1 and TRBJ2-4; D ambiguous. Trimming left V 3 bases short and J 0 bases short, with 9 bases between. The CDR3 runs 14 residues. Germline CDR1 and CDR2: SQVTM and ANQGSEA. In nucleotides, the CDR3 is TGCAGCGTTGACTCTGATGTAGCCAAAAACATTCAGTACTTC. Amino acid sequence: CSVDSDVAKNIQYF.

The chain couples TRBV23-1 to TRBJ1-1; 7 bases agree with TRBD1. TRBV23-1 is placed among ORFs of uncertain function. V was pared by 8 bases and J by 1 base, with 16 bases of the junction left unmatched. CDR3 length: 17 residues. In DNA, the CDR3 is TGCGCCAGCGATCAAGATATCAAGGGGGCCAGGAACACTGAAGCTTTCTTT. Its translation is CASDQDIKGARNTEAFF.

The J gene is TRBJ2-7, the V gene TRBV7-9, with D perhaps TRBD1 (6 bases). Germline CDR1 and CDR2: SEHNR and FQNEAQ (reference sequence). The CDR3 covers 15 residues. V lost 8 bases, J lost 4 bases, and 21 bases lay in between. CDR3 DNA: TGTGCCAGCGGATTCTCACAGGGAAGGGCTTACGAGCAGTACTTC. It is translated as CASGFSQGRAYEQYF. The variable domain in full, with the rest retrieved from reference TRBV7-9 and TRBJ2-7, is DTGVSQNPRHKITKRGQNVTFRCDPISEHNRLYWYRQTLGQGPEFLTYFQNEAQLEKSRLLSDRFSAERPKGSFSTLEIQRTEQGDSAMYLCASGFSQGRAYEQYFGPGTRLTVT.

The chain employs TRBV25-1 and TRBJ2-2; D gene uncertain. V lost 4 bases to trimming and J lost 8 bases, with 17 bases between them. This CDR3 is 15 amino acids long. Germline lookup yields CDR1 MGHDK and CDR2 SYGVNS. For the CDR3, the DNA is TGTGCCAGCAGTGGGTCTCACGCTTATACGGGGGAGCTGTTTTTT. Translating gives CASSGSHAYTGELFF.

The CDR3 is CASSYPHGSHGNTEAFF. CDR3 nucleotide sequence: TGTGCCAGCAGTTATCCCCACGGCTCACACGGGAACACTGAAGCTTTCTTT. The rearrangement links TRBV6-5 to TRBJ1-1, with D unclear. The CDR3 spans 17 residues. Germline lookup yields CDR1 MNHEY and CDR2 SVGAGI. The germline V and J ends were trimmed by 3 bases and 1 base, with 18 bases remaining between them.

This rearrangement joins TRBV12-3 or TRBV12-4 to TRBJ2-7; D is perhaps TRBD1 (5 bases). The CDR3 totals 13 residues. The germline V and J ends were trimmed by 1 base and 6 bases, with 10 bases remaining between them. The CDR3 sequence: CASSLDRDSEQYF. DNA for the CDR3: TGTGCCAGCAGTTTAGACAGAGACAGCGAGCAGTACTTC.

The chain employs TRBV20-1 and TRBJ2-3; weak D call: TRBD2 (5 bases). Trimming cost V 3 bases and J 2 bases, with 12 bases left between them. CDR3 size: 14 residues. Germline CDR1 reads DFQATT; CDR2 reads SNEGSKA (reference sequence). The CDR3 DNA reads TGCAGTGCTAGGAAAGGAGCGGTCACAGATACGCAGTATTTT. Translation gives CSARKGAVTDTQYF.

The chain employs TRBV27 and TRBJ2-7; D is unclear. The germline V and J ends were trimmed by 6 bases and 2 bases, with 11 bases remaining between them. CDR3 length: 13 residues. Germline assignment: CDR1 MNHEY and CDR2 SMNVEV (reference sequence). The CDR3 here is CASSQDPAYEQYF. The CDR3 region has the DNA TGTGCCAGCAGCCAGGACCCAGCCTACGAGCAGTACTTC.

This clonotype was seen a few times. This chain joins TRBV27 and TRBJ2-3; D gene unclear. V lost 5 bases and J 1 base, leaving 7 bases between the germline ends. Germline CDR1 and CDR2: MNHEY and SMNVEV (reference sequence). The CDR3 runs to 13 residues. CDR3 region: CASSPLGTDTQYF. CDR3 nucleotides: TGTGCCAGCAGTCCGCTTGGCACAGATACGCAGTATTTT.

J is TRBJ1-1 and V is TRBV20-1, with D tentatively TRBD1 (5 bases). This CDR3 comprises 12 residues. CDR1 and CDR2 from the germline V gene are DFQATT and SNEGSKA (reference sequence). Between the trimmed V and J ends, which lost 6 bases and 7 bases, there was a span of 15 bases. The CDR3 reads CSAYKGKGEAFF. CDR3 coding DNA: TGCAGTGCCTACAAGGGGAAGGGTGAAGCTTTCTTT.

The CDR3 spells CASRPTGGVGYEQYF. The CDR3 region has the DNA TGTGCCAGCAGACCGACGGGGGGAGTTGGCTACGAGCAGTACTTC. This chain connects TRBV4-2 to TRBJ2-7; 7 nucleotides agree with TRBD2. The germline gives CDR1 LGHNA, CDR2 YNFKEQ. V was clipped by 6 bases and J by 3 bases; unmatched bases: 11. CDR3 length equals 15 residues.

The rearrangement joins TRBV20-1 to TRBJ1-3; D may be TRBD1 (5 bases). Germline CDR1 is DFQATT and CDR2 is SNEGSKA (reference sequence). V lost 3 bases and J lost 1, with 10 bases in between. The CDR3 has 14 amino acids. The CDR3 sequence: CSASQGPSGNTIYF. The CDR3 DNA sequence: TGCAGTGCTAGTCAGGGCCCATCTGGAAACACCATATATTTT.

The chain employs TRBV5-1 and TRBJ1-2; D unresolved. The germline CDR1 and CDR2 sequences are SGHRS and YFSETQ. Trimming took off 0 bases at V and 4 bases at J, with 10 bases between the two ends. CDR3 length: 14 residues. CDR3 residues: CASSLVGQAYGYTF. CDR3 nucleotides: TGCGCCAGCAGCTTGGTAGGGCAGGCCTATGGCTACACCTTC.